This TCR beta chain was found in a study of early T cells in non-severe SARS-CoV-2 infection. Whole-study context: The input, bulk RNA from unsorted whole blood, was sequenced, and chains were unpaired.

Germline-derived CDR1 and CDR2 are SGHDN and FVKESK. The CDR3 loop spans 19 amino acids. Trimming cost V 0 bases and J 7 bases; bases outside gene matches: 15. cDNA molecules, individually, were tagged with unique molecular identifiers. TCRdb reanalysed the 5' RACE reads using MiXCR and keeps one entry per CDR3 protein. The sample consists of about 77,000 distinct CDR3 sequences, approximately 5% of them appearing once. This clonotype was counted ten times or more. This specimen was whole blood, taken at baseline. The clonotype comes from an adult who was a healthcare worker with PCR-confirmed SARS-CoV-2 infection or an uninfected control (not recorded which). The J gene is TRBJ1-5, the V gene TRBV14, with 10 positions matching TRBD1. CDR3 protein: CASSQDLVGDRGIWQPQHF. The CDR3 coding sequence is TGTGCCAGCAGCCAAGATTTAGTGGGGGACAGGGGAATATGGCAGCCCCAGCATTTT. Full variable domain (missing parts from reference TRBV14 and TRBJ1-5): EAGVTQFPSHSVIEKGQTVTLRCDPISGHDNLYWYRRVMGKEIKFLLHFVKESKQDESGMPNNRFLAERTGGTYSTLKVQPAELEDSGVYFCASSQDLVGDRGIWQPQHFGDGTRLSIL.